What follows are 27 T cell receptor beta chains derived from one specimen sequenced in a study of CD8+ T cells in alopecia areata. Extracted from the samples, RNA was reverse transcribed into cDNA to serve as the sequencing template. The table came from immunoSEQ multiplex PCR; TCRdb's copy has only in-frame clones and leaves some out. The profile shows about 64,000 clones, roughly 45% of them singletons. The sequencing sample was made of NKG2D-low CD8+ T cells sorted from blood. These receptors all come from a human donor with alopecia areata.

V and J are TRBV7-8 and TRBJ2-4, with unresolved D. The V gene lost 5 bases and the J gene lost 0 bases, with 11 bases spanning the gap. CDR1 SGHVS and CDR2 FQNEAQ come from the germline V gene. The CDR3 extends over 15 amino acids. CDR3 sequence reads: CASSPGREAKNIQYF. The DNA for the CDR3 is TGTGCCAGCAGCCCTGGACGAGAAGCCAAAAACATTCAGTACTTC. The full variable domain, rest sourced from reference TRBV7-8 and TRBJ2-4, is GAGVSQSPRYKVAKRGQDVALRCDPISGHVSLFWYQQALGQGPEFLTYFQNEAQLDKSGLPSDRFFAERPEGSVSTLKIQRTQQEDSAVYLCASSPGREAKNIQYFGAGTRLSVL.

This clone was detected a few times. The rearrangement uses TRBV27 and TRBJ2-7; no clear D. V lost 5 bases and J 3 bases, leaving 11 bases between the germline ends. CDR1 is MNHEY and CDR2 is SMNVEV in the germline V gene (reference sequence). The CDR3 covers 13 residues. The CDR3 sequence is CASSPGVFYEQYF. The CDR3 coding sequence is TGTGCCAGCAGTCCCGGAGTATTCTACGAGCAGTACTTC.

V usage is TRBV11-2 and J usage is TRBJ2-3, with 7 bases matching TRBD2. The ends lost 1 base at V and 4 bases at J; junction bases unmatched: 5. In germline, CDR1 is SGHAT, CDR2 FQNNGV. The CDR3 sequence is 15 residues long. This chain's CDR3 is CASSLVGGSADTQYF. The CDR3, as DNA: TGTGCCAGCAGCTTAGTTGGCGGGAGTGCAGATACGCAGTATTTT.

The chain joins TRBV4-2 to TRBJ2-7; D uncertain. Looked up from germline, CDR1 is LGHNA and CDR2 is YNFKEQ. The ends were cut back, 0 bases at V and 2 bases at J, with 8 bases in the middle. CDR3 length: 14 residues. This CDR3 is CASSQDGPAYEQYF. CDR3 nucleotides: TGTGCCAGCAGCCAAGACGGACCCGCCTACGAGCAGTACTTC.

This clone has just one count. The rearrangement links TRBV27 to TRBJ2-2; TRBD2 matches 12 bases. CDR3 length equals 20 residues. V was pared by 5 bases and J by 1 base, with 14 bases of the junction left unmatched. Germline V gene data show CDR1 as MNHEY and CDR2 as SMNVEV (reference sequence). In DNA, the CDR3 is TGTGCCAGCAGTCGACGGGGGACAGCGACTAGCGGGAGGAACACCGGGGAGCTGTTTTTT. Translated, it gives CASSRRGTATSGRNTGELFF.

In its sample, this clone was seen a few times. This chain joins TRBV7-8 and TRBJ2-5; 7 nucleotides line up with TRBD2. CDR1 and CDR2 from the germline V gene are SGHVS and FQNEAQ. V lost 3 bases to trimming and J lost 5 bases; unmatched junction nucleotides: 9. There are 15 residues in the CDR3. CDR3 residues: CASSFLARTSETQYF. For the CDR3, the DNA is TGTGCCAGCAGCTTCCTTGCTCGGACTAGTGAGACCCAGTACTTC.

The rearrangement links TRBV27 to TRBJ2-7, with no clear D. From germline, CDR1 is MNHEY and CDR2 SMNVEV (reference sequence). Trimming pared 5 bases from V and 0 bases from J, leaving 8 bases between. There are 13 residues in the CDR3. The DNA for the CDR3 is TGTGCCAGCAGTGCCCTCCGCTCCTACGAGCAGTACTTC. This translates into CASSALRSYEQYF.

This clone turned up a few times. V usage is TRBV29-1 and J usage is TRBJ2-4; TRBD1 is a possible D gene (5 bases). The CDR3 runs 13 residues. Germline loops: CDR1 SQVTM, CDR2 ANQGSEA. V lost 6 bases to trimming and J lost 0 bases, with 9 bases between them. For the CDR3, the DNA is TGCAGCGTCAGGGTGCTAGCCAAAAACATTCAGTACTTC. It is translated as CSVRVLAKNIQYF.

The sample holds many counts of this clone. Here the CDR3 DNA reads TGTGCCAGCAGCCTAGAGGATTACGAGCAGTACTTC. Translated: CASSLEDYEQYF. The V and J genes are TRBV7-9 and TRBJ2-7, with no clear D. The germline V gene has CDR1 SEHNR and CDR2 FQNEAQ (reference sequence). The CDR3 contains 12 residues. V dropped 5 bases and J dropped 4 bases, with 9 bases sitting between them.

In nucleotides, the CDR3 is TGTGCCAGCAGCTTAGCCTTCCAGAATCAGCCCCAGCATTTT. Protein: CASSLAFQNQPQHF. The V gene is TRBV7-2, the J gene TRBJ1-5; D uncertain. The germline gives CDR1 SGHTA, CDR2 FQGNSA. V lost 0 bases and J lost 4, with 7 bases in between. The CDR3 is 14 amino acids.

The chain has TRBV7-9 and TRBJ1-2; weak D call: TRBD1 (5 bases). Germline V gene data show CDR1 as SEHNR and CDR2 as FQNEAQ (reference sequence). V lost 2 bases and J lost 6, with 10 bases in between. The CDR3 loop spans 13 amino acids. Written as DNA, the CDR3 is TGTGCCAGCAGCTTATCCCAGGGAAATGGCTACACCTTC. It translates to CASSLSQGNGYTF.

This clone appeared once. The chain recombines TRBV13 with TRBJ2-7; D may be TRBD1 (6 bases). V shed 4 bases and J shed 3 bases, with 10 bases lying between them. The CDR3 has 13 amino acids. Germline assignment: CDR1 PRHDT and CDR2 FYEKMQ (reference sequence). CDR3 loop: CASSYTTGYEQYF. DNA for the CDR3: TGTGCCAGCAGCTATACGACAGGCTACGAGCAGTACTTC.

CDR3 coding DNA: TGTGCCAGCAGCGTAGAAGGACTCGACCAAGAGACCCAGTACTTC. It is translated as CASSVEGLDQETQYF. The chain links TRBV9 to TRBJ2-5, with D perhaps matching TRBD2 (5 bases). Germline values: CDR1 SGDLS, CDR2 YYNGEE. The CDR3 loop spans 15 amino acids. V was shortened by 0 bases and J by 0 bases, with 9 bases between the two germline ends.

This clone has only a few counts. The chain carries TRBV4-3 and TRBJ2-5; 9 nucleotides match TRBD2. The CDR3 contains 15 residues. Germline V gene data show CDR1 as LGHNA and CDR2 as YSLEER. Germline trimming cut 0 bases from V and 1 base from J; bases unmatched to any gene: 0. The CDR3 DNA sequence: TGCGCCAGCAGCCAAGAGCGGGGGGGCCAAGAGACCCAGTACTTC. Protein product: CASSQERGGQETQYF.

The chain employs TRBV23-1 and TRBJ1-6; 7 bases fit TRBD1. TRBV23-1 is an ORF, with its function uncertain. V was clipped by 7 bases and J by 4 bases; unmatched bases: 7. This CDR3 has 15 residues. For the CDR3, the DNA is TGCGCCAGCACCCCCCCAGGGGGGTATAATTCACCCCTCCACTTT. Translated: CASTPPGGYNSPLHF.

V and J are TRBV7-9 and TRBJ2-1, with D hard to call. The CDR3 length is 13 residues. The ends were cut back, 4 bases at V and 7 bases at J, with 11 bases in the middle. Germline values: CDR1 SEHNR, CDR2 FQNEAQ (reference sequence). In nucleotides, the CDR3 is TGTGCCAGCAGCTCCCGCGTTCGTAATGAGCAGTTCTTC. This codes for CASSSRVRNEQFF.

This chain joins TRBV29-1 and TRBJ2-4; TRBD1 is a possible D gene (5 bases). The germline V gene has CDR1 SQVTM and CDR2 ANQGSEA. Trimming removed 4 bases from V and 7 bases from J, with 11 bases in between. The CDR3 has 12 amino acids. Written as DNA, the CDR3 is TGCAGCGTTGCACAGGCGGTCAACATTCAGTACTTC. It yields the protein CSVAQAVNIQYF. The full variable domain, rest sourced from reference TRBV29-1 and TRBJ2-4, is SAVISQKPSRDICQRGTSLTIQCQVDSQVTMMFWYRQQPGQSLTLIATANQGSEATYESGFVIDKFPISRPNLTFSTLTVSNMSPEDSSIYLCSVAQAVNIQYFGAGTRLSVL.

V and J are TRBV5-6 and TRBJ2-3, with D maybe TRBD2 (6 bases). The germline V gene encodes CDR1 SGHDT and CDR2 YYEEEE. The V end lost 4 bases, the J end lost 8 bases, and 11 bases lay between the germline ends. This CDR3 spans 12 amino acids. CDR3 amino acids: CASSREAGTQYF. The CDR3 bases are TGTGCCAGCAGCAGAGAAGCGGGTACGCAGTATTTT.

The J gene is TRBJ2-3, the V gene TRBV5-1; maybe TRBD2 (7 bases). The ends were cut back, 0 bases at V and 4 bases at J, with 15 bases in the middle. The germline V gene has CDR1 SGHRS and CDR2 YFSETQ. There are 16 residues in the CDR3. CDR3 in amino acids: CASSLAGGRRADTQYF. DNA of the CDR3: TGCGCCAGCAGCTTGGCCGGGGGGCGCAGGGCAGATACGCAGTATTTT.

The chain employs TRBV5-1 and TRBJ2-1; TRBD2 matches at 11 bases. Germline V lookup: CDR1 SGHRS, CDR2 YFSETQ. The CDR3 runs to 14 residues. Unmatched junction bases numbered 6, after V lost 5 bases and J lost 8 bases. Here the CDR3 DNA reads TGCGCCAGCAGTCTAGCGGGAGGAGATGATGAGCAGTTCTTC. This sequence encodes CASSLAGGDDEQFF.

The V and J genes are TRBV7-9 and TRBJ2-7, with D unresolved. CDR3 length equals 13 residues. The germline V gene has CDR1 SEHNR and CDR2 FQNEAQ (reference sequence). V lost 3 bases to trimming and J lost 3 bases, with 9 bases between them. The CDR3 region has the DNA TGTGCCAGCAGCTTGGCACCTTACTACGAGCAGTACTTC. Encoded protein: CASSLAPYYEQYF. The whole variable domain, remainder taken from reference TRBV7-9 and TRBJ2-7, is DTGVSQNPRHKITKRGQNVTFRCDPISEHNRLYWYRQTLGQGPEFLTYFQNEAQLEKSRLLSDRFSAERPKGSFSTLEIQRTEQGDSAMYLCASSLAPYYEQYFGPGTRLTVT.

The CDR3 DNA follows: TGTGCCAGCAGTGATTTCCAGGCAGCACCGACCCAGTACTTC. Translating it yields CASSDFQAAPTQYF. V gene TRBV25-1 combines with J gene TRBJ2-5; D is undetermined. The CDR3 length is 14 residues. V was clipped by 3 bases and J by 7 bases, with 15 bases between them. Germline assignment: CDR1 MGHDK and CDR2 SYGVNS.

The chain has TRBV7-9 and TRBJ2-1, with a possible D match to TRBD2 (6 bases). Per the germline V gene, CDR1 is SEHNR and CDR2 is FQNEAQ (reference sequence). The V end lost 5 bases, the J end lost 3 bases, and 20 bases lay between the germline ends. This CDR3 spans 17 amino acids. The CDR3 protein is CASSTSRFGGSYNEQFF. CDR3 in DNA: TGTGCCAGCAGCACCTCCCGCTTTGGGGGGAGCTACAATGAGCAGTTCTTC.

V and J are TRBV5-1 and TRBJ1-1, with no clear D. Deletions cut 4 bases from V and 7 bases from J, with 8 bases between. The CDR3 is made up of 11 amino acids. Germline CDR1 is SGHRS and CDR2 is YFSETQ. CDR3 region: CASSNGVEAFF. CDR3 DNA sequence: TGCGCCAGCAGCAACGGGGTTGAAGCTTTCTTT.

The chain is built from TRBV6-6 and TRBJ2-7; D is perhaps TRBD1 or TRBD2 (5 bases each). The germline CDR1 and CDR2 sequences are MNHNY and SVGAGI (reference sequence). V dropped 5 bases and J dropped 4 bases, with 15 bases sitting between them. The CDR3 runs 14 residues. The DNA for the CDR3 is TGTGCCAGCAGTCCCCCGGGACGGATGTACGAGCAGTACTTC. Protein sequence: CASSPPGRMYEQYF.

The rearrangement joins TRBV28 to TRBJ2-4; the D is unclear. The CDR3 contains 16 residues. CDR1 is MDHEN and CDR2 is SYDVKM in the germline V gene. The ends were cut back, 3 bases at V and 4 bases at J, with 16 bases in the middle. CDR3 protein: CASSFPSGQIKNIQYF. In DNA, the CDR3 is TGTGCCAGCAGTTTCCCCTCCGGGCAGATTAAAAACATTCAGTACTTC.

This chain links TRBV2 with TRBJ2-7, with TRBD1 identical over 9 bases. Germline values: CDR1 SNHLY, CDR2 FYNNEI. CDR3 length: 14 amino acids. The trim removed 6 bases at V and 8 bases at J, leaving 11 bases unmatched. CDR3 residues: CASRPPGTGRQQYF. The CDR3 coding sequence is TGTGCCAGCAGACCTCCCGGGACAGGGAGGCAGCAGTACTTC.